This paragraph covers one T cell receptor (beta chain) sequence. Its specificity is not known. This sample is part of a study of shared clonotypes between healthy human individuals. Whole-study context: The cohort had a couple of women and a few men, ages 18 to 49.

The study, taken as a whole, reports: It was the non-shared clonotypes that had lower generation probabilities than clonotypes shared by all four donors. Clonotype sharing across several donors was observed for around 5.1% of naive CD4 clonotypes.

Here immunoSEQ multiplex PCR was the method, and the copy in TCRdb shows in-frame clones only, minus some. The sample has a few million clones, approximately 94% seen once. Germline CDR1 reads SGDLS; CDR2 reads YYNGEE. V trimming: 3 bases; J trimming: 9 bases; junction bases outside the gene matches: 7. The CDR3 loop spans 14 amino acids. The J gene is TRBJ2-1, the V gene TRBV9, with TRBD1 matching over 9 bases. The receptor's source is a young man in good health. The sequencing sample was made of naive CD4+ T cells sorted from blood. Subset denoted: CD45RA+ positively selected. The CDR3 loop is CASSEGTGLGEQFF. The CDR3 bases are TGTGCCAGCAGCGAGGGGACAGGGCTGGGTGAGCAGTTCTTC.